Below, 5 T cell receptor beta chains from the same sample are listed, as sequenced in a study of blood T cells in healthy people across ages. Sample-barcoded 5' priming and a J-beta primer mix drove a second PCR of 7 to 11 cycles. One entry per CDR3 protein results from TCRdb running MiXCR on the 5' RACE reads. The repertoire holds about 1 million distinct CDR3 sequences, roughly 45% seen once, with approximately 17% in the top ten. The sample was blood. The receptors derive from a woman aged 55 to 70 in good health.

To note about this clonotype: Since a much larger clone is just one base distant, this may be a read error. The rearrangement uses TRBV12-3 or TRBV12-4 and TRBJ2-1; 12 bases map to TRBD2. V lost 8 bases and J lost 7; bases outside the gene matches: 9. The length of the CDR3 is 15 residues. The chain's CDR3 is CASGPGLAGRNEQFF. Here the CDR3 DNA reads TGTGCCAGCGGCCCTGGACTAGCGGGAAGGAATGAGCAGTTCTTC.

CDR3 in amino acids: CASSFFAGELFF. The CDR3, as DNA: TGTGCCAGCAGCTTTTTCGCCGGGGAGCTGTTTTTT. The chain recombines TRBV7-9 with TRBJ2-2; no firm D call. The germline gives CDR1 SEHNR, CDR2 FQNEAQ (reference sequence). The CDR3 sequence is 12 residues long. V was cut by 3 bases and J by 6 bases, with 5 bases left in between. The variable domain in full, with the rest retrieved from reference TRBV7-9 and TRBJ2-2, is DTGVSQNPRHKITKRGQNVTFRCDPISEHNRLYWYRQTLGQGPEFLTYFQNEAQLEKSRLLSDRFSAERPKGSFSTLEIQRTEQGDSAMYLCASSFFAGELFFGEGSRLTVL.

The J gene is TRBJ2-1, the V gene TRBV28; tentatively, D is TRBD1 or TRBD2 (5 bases each). From germline, CDR1 is MDHEN and CDR2 SYDVKM. V was pared by 5 bases and J by 3 bases, with 14 bases between. The CDR3 has 15 amino acids. CDR3 sequence (DNA): TGTGCCAGCAGTCCAAGGGACCGATACTACAATGAGCAGTTCTTC. Translating gives CASSPRDRYYNEQFF.

The chain carries TRBV20-1 and TRBJ2-3; TRBD2 aligns across 13 bases. Germline V CDR1 and CDR2: DFQATT, SNEGSKA (reference sequence). The CDR3 length is 17 residues. Germline trimming cut 0 bases from V and 5 bases from J; bases unmatched to any gene: 8. CDR3 region: CSARDPLAGGHGDTQYF. CDR3 coding DNA: TGCAGTGCTAGAGACCCACTAGCGGGAGGGCACGGAGATACGCAGTATTTT.

The chain uses TRBV5-6 and TRBJ2-7, with D possibly matching TRBD1 (6 bases). The germline V gene encodes CDR1 SGHDT and CDR2 YYEEEE. There are 15 residues in the CDR3. V lost 0 bases and J 3 bases, leaving 13 bases between the germline ends. The CDR3 spells CASSLVPGQYYEQYF. Here the CDR3 DNA reads TGTGCCAGCAGCTTGGTACCGGGACAATACTACGAGCAGTACTTC.